This TCR beta chain came from a study of T-cell reconstitution after alpha-beta-depleted transplantation in children. Per the germline V gene, CDR1 is LGHDT and CDR2 is YNNKEL (reference sequence). V was cut by 1 base and J by 5 bases, with 15 bases left in between. This CDR3 has 16 residues. Study-wide findings and caveats: Alpha-beta T cells present about two months after transplant were reported to originate from several hundred expanded graft clones. T-cell numbers and diversity, one year after transplant, stemmed largely from T cells that were newly produced. There were some patients whose high TCRbeta diversity at day 60 came from surviving recipient T cells and thymic progenitors.

For this clonotype: Its matching antigen is unknown.

The TCRbeta library was prepared with unique molecular identifiers. TCRdb re-called the PCR reads through MiXCR, storing one row per CDR3 protein. The table lists 450,000 to 550,000 distinct CDR3 sequences, about 10% of them singletons. The sequencing here drew on PBMCs, mostly from graft donor cells, taken 180 days after TCRalphabeta/CD19-depleted stem cell transplant. The TCR sequence derives from a female patient between 2 and 15 years old who had a stem cell transplant for aplastic anemia, so the T cells may come from the graft donor. The chain has TRBV3-1 and TRBJ2-1, with D unclear. The CDR3 loop is CASSQVSIGPNNEQFF. The CDR3 DNA is TGTGCCAGCAGCCAAGTGTCTATAGGTCCGAACAATGAGCAGTTCTTC.